The 10 T cell receptor beta chains listed next were all sequenced from one sample in a study of breast tumors, draining lymph nodes, adjacent tissues. TCRdb reprocessed the multiplex PCR reads via MiXCR and lists one record per CDR3 protein. Of more than 250,000 distinct CDR3 sequences in the sample, over 30% are singletons; the top ten hold 1.1%. Breast cancer patients provided tissue from their axillary draining lymph nodes. Sequencing was carried out using axillary lymph node tissue. These receptors all stem from a female donor with breast cancer. Some clones in this sample may be carry-over from other donors' samples.

This clonotype has at least ten counts. V usage is TRBV12-3 or TRBV12-4 and J usage is TRBJ2-2; a weak D match, TRBD1 (6 bases). This CDR3 is built from 13 residues. The germline V and J ends were trimmed by 5 bases and 5 bases, with 9 bases remaining between them. The CDR3 DNA reads as TGTGCCAGCAGTCCTACAGGGACCGGGGAGCTGTTTTTT. This sequence encodes CASSPTGTGELFF.

This clonotype showed up many times. The J gene is TRBJ1-2, the V gene TRBV5-1, with no clear D. The V end lost 1 base, the J end lost 0 bases, and 10 bases lay between the germline ends. The CDR3 extends over 15 amino acids. CDR1 SGHRS and CDR2 YFSETQ come from the germline V gene. The chain's CDR3 is CASSLSQGANYGYTF. CDR3 in DNA: TGCGCCAGCAGCTTGAGCCAAGGAGCTAACTATGGCTACACCTTC.

This clonotype was seen ten or more times. The chain uses TRBV19 and TRBJ1-5, with D maybe TRBD1 (6 bases). Trimming left V 8 bases short and J 8 bases short, with 16 bases between. CDR3 size: 13 residues. Germline CDR1 reads LNHDA; CDR2 reads SQIVND (reference sequence). The DNA of the CDR3 is TGTGCCAGTGGGGACACCGGGTCCAAGCCCCAGCATTTT. Translated: CASGDTGSKPQHF.

Points on this clonotype: Just one base apart from a much larger clone, this may be a read error. The chain combines TRBV11-2 with TRBJ2-1; perhaps TRBD1 as D (6 bases). The germline gives CDR1 SGHAT, CDR2 FQNNGV. The CDR3 has 14 amino acids. Trimming pared 2 bases from V and 9 bases from J, leaving 14 bases between. In nucleotides, the CDR3 is TGTGCCAGCAGCTTACAGGGGAGACTCAGTGAGCAGTTCTTC. Translating gives CASSLQGRLSEQFF.

V and J are TRBV12-3 or TRBV12-4 and TRBJ2-1; 12 bases map to TRBD2. V lost 6 bases to trimming and J lost 7 bases; unmatched junction nucleotides: 10. The CDR3 loop spans 16 amino acids. The chain's CDR3 is CASSFALAGGVNEQFF. DNA of the CDR3: TGTGCCAGCAGCTTCGCGCTAGCGGGAGGGGTAAATGAGCAGTTCTTC.

This clonotype showed up many times. The gene calls are TRBV29-1 and TRBJ2-7; D is possibly TRBD2 (5 bases). The length of the CDR3 is 12 residues. Trimming took 2 bases from V and 3 from J, leaving 8 bases between them. CDR1 SQVTM and CDR2 ANQGSEA come from the germline V gene. The chain's CDR3 is CSVETDYYEQYF. The CDR3 DNA reads TGCAGCGTTGAAACAGACTACTACGAGCAGTACTTC.

In regard to this clonotype: Possible read error: a much larger clone is one base away. The J gene is TRBJ2-1, the V gene TRBV12-3 or TRBV12-4; possibly TRBD2 for D (5 bases). The V end was cut by 5 bases, the J end by 3 bases, with 11 bases between. There are 14 residues in the CDR3. CDR3 sequence reads: CASSRERFYNEQFF. CDR3 in DNA: TGTGCCAGCAGTAGGGAGCGTTTCTACAATGAGCAGTTCTTC.

This clonotype was detected ten times or more. V gene TRBV15 combines with J gene TRBJ2-4; D assignment may be TRBD1 or TRBD2 (5 bases each). Deletions cut 2 bases from V and 9 bases from J, with 17 bases between. CDR1 and CDR2 (germline): LNHNV, YYDKDF (reference sequence). The CDR3 contains 15 residues. The chain's CDR3 is CATSRPSIGAGIQYF. CDR3 sequence (DNA): TGTGCCACCAGCAGACCCTCTATCGGGGCTGGCATTCAGTACTTC.

Details on this clonotype: It may be a read error: a sequence one base away is much more abundant. J is TRBJ2-1 and V is TRBV6-6; D unresolved. The CDR3 runs to 12 residues. CDR1 MNHNY and CDR2 SVGAGI come from the germline V gene (reference sequence). CDR3 DNA: TGTGCCAGCAGTTCCTCGCGCAATGAGCGGTTCTTC. Protein product: CASSSSRNERFF.

This clonotype was observed once. A much larger clone differs by one base, so this may be a read error. The CDR3 ends on some other residue instead of the conserved phenylalanine or tryptophan, so this is likely a read error. The chain uses TRBV12-3 or TRBV12-4 and TRBJ2-3; D ambiguous. V lost 3 bases and J 2 bases, leaving 12 bases between the germline ends. The CDR3 runs to 15 residues. The CDR3 DNA follows: TGTGCCAGCAGTTTGTTGGCAGCTACCACAGATACGCAGTATCTT. Amino acid sequence: CASSLLAATTDTQYL.